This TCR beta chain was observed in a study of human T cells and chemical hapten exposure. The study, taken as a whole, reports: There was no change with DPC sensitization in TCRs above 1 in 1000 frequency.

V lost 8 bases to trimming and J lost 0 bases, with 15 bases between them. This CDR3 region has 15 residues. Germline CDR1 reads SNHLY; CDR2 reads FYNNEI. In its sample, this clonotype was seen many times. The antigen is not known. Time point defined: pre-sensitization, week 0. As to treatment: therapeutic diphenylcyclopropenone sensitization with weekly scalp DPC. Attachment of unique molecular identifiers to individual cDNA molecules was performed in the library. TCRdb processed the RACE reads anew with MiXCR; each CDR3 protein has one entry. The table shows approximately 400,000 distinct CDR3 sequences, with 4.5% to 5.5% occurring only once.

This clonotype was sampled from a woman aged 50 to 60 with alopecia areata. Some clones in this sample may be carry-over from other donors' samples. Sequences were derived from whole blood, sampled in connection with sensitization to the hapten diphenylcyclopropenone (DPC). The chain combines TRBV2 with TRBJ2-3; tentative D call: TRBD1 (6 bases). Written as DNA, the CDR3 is TGTGCCAGCCGAATCGACAGGTCTAGCACAGATACGCAGTATTTT. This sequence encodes CASRIDRSSTDTQYF.